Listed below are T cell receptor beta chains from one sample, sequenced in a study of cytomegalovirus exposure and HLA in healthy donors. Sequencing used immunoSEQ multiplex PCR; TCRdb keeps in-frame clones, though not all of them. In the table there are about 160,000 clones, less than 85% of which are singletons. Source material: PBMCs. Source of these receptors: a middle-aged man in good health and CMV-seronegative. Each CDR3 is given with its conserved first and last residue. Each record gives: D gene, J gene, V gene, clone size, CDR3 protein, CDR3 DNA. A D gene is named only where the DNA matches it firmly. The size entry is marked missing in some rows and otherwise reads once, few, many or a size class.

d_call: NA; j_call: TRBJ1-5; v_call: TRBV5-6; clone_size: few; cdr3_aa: CASSLTWAENQPQHF; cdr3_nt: TGTGCCAGCAGCTTGACCTGGGCAGAGAATCAGCCCCAGCATTTT
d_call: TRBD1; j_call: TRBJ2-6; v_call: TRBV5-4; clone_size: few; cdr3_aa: CASSSGQGSTLLTF; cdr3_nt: TGTGCCAGCAGCTCAGGACAGGGCTCCACTCTCCTGACTTTC
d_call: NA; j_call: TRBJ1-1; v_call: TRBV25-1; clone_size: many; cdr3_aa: CATRGLGEYTEAFF; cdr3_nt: TGTGCCACCCGCGGGCTGGGAGAGTACACTGAAGCTTTCTTT
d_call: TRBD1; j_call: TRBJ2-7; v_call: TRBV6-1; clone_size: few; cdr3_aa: CASRLRQGSYEQYF; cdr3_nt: TGTGCCAGCAGACTAAGACAGGGCAGCTACGAGCAGTACTTC
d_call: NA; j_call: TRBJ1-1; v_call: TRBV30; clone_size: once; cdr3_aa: CAWSHQDTEAFF; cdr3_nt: TGTGCCTGGAGTCACCAGGACACTGAAGCTTTCTTT
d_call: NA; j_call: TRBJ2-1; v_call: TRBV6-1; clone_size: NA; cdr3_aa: CASSEYGRNNEQFF; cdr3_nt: TGTGCCAGCAGTGAATATGGGCGAAACAATGAGCAGTTCTTC
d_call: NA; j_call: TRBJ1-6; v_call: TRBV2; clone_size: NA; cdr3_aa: CASSDRQIYSPLHF; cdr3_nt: TGTGCCAGCAGTGATAGACAGATATATTCACCCCTCCACTTT
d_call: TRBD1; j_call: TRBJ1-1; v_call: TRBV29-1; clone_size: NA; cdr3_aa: CSAGDRTNTEAFF; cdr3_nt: TGCAGCGCGGGGGACAGGACGAACACTGAAGCTTTCTTT
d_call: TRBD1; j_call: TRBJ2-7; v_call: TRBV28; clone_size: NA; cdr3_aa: CASKEQGGVYEQYF; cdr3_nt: TGTGCCAGCAAAGAACAGGGGGGAGTCTACGAGCAGTACTTC
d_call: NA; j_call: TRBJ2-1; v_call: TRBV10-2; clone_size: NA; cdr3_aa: CASSEGGAYNEQFF; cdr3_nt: TGCGCCAGCAGTGAAGGCGGGGCCTACAATGAGCAGTTCTTC
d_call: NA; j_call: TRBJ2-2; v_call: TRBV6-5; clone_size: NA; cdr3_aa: CASSPLRGLTGELFF; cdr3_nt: TGTGCCAGCAGTCCCCTCCGAGGACTCACCGGGGAGCTGTTTTTT
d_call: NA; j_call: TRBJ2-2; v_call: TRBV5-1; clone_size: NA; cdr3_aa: CASIASLGSPGELFF; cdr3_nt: TGCGCCAGCATCGCTAGCCTGGGGTCCCCCGGGGAGCTGTTTTTT
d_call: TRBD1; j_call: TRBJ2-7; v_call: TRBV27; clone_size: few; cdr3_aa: CASSAYTGGEQYF; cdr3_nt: TGTGCCAGCAGTGCGTACACAGGGGGCGAGCAGTACTTC
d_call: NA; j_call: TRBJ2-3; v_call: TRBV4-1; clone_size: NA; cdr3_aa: CASSQEGPPTDTQYF; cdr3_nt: TGCGCCAGCAGCCAGGAGGGACCTCCCACAGATACGCAGTATTTT
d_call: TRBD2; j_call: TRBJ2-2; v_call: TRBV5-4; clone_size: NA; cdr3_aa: CASSLTSGGSGELFF; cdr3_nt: TGTGCCAGCAGCCTAACTAGCGGGGGGTCCGGGGAGCTGTTTTTT
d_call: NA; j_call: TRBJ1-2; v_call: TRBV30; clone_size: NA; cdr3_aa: CAWSVGQGHFYGYTF; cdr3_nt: TGTGCCTGGAGTGTAGGGCAGGGACACTTCTATGGCTACACCTTC
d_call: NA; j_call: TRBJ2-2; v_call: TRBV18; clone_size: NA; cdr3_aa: CASSPVLRTGELFF; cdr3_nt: TGTGCCAGCTCACCGGTACTGCGAACCGGGGAGCTGTTTTTT
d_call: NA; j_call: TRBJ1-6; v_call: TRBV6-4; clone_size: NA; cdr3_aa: CATSQQGHNSPLHF; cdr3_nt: TGTGCCACTTCCCAACAGGGCCATAATTCACCCCTCCACTTT
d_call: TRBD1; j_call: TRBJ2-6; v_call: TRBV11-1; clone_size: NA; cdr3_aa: CASGGQVRSGANVLTF; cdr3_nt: TGTGCCAGCGGGGGACAGGTCCGCTCTGGGGCCAACGTCCTGACTTTC
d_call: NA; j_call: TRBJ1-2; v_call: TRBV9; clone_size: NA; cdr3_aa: CASSVLRGGYTF; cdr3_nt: TGTGCCAGCAGCGTATTACGAGGTGGCTACACCTTC
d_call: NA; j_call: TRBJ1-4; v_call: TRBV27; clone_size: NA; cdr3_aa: CASARAVWEKLFF; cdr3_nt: TGTGCCAGCGCCAGGGCGGTGTGGGAAAAACTGTTTTTT
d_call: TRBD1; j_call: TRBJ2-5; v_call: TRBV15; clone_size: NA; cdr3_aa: CATSRTGQGKEETQYF; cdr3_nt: TGTGCCACCAGCAGAACCGGACAGGGAAAGGAAGAGACCCAGTACTTC
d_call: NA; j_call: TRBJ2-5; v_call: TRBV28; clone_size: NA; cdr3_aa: CASSTHRSGQETQYF; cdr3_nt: TGTGCCAGCAGTACCCACCGGTCAGGTCAAGAGACCCAGTACTTC
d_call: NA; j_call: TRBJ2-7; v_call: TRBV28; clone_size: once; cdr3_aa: CASSFEFREQYF; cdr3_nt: TGTGCCAGCAGTTTCGAGTTTCGCGAGCAGTACTTC
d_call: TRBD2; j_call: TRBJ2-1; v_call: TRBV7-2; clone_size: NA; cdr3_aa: CASSRTSRSEQFF; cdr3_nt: TGTGCCAGCAGCAGGACTAGTCGGAGTGAGCAGTTCTTC
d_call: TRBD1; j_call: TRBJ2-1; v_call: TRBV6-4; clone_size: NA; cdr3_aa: CASSVGTGGADEQFF; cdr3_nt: TGTGCCAGCAGTGTGGGAACAGGGGGCGCGGATGAGCAGTTCTTC
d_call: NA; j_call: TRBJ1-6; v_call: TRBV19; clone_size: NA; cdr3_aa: CATHRTGSYNSPLHF; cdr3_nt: TGTGCCACCCATAGAACAGGTTCCTATAATTCACCCCTCCACTTT
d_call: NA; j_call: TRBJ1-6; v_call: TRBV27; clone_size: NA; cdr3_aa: CASSLVGGNSPLHF; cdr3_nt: TGTGCCAGCAGTTTAGTTGGGGGGAATTCACCCCTCCACTTT
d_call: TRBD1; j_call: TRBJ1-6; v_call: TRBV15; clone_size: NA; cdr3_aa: CATSRDAGGGEPLHF; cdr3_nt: TGTGCCACCAGCAGAGATGCAGGGGGCGGGGAACCCCTCCACTTT
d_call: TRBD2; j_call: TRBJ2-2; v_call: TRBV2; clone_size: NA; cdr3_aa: CASNERGANTGELFF; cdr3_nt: TGTGCCAGCAACGAGCGGGGGGCGAACACCGGGGAGCTGTTTTTT
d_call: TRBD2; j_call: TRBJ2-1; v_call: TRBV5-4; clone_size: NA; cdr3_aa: CASSSGLAGGREQFF; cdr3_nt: TGTGCCAGCAGCTCGGGACTAGCGGGGGGGAGAGAGCAGTTCTTC
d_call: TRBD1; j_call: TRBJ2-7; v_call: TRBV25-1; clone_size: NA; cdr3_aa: CASRPGQGRLTYEQYF; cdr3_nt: TGTGCCAGCAGACCGGGACAGGGCCGCTTAACCTACGAGCAGTACTTC
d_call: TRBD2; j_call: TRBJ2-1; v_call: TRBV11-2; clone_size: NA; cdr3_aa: CASSLRRTSGGRNEQFF; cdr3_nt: TGTGCCAGCAGCTTAAGGCGGACTAGCGGGGGGCGGAATGAGCAGTTCTTC
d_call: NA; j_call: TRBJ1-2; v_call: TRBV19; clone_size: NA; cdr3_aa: CASSVSQGYTF; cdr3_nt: TGTGCCAGTAGTGTCTCTCAGGGTTACACCTTC
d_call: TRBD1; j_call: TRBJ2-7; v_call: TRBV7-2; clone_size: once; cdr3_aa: CASSLAGTGEYYEQYF; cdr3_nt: TGTGCCAGCAGCTTAGCGGGGACAGGGGAGTACTACGAGCAGTACTTC
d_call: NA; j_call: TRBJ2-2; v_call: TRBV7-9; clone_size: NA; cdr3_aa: CASTTANTGELFF; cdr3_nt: TGTGCCAGCACGACAGCGAACACCGGGGAGCTGTTTTTT
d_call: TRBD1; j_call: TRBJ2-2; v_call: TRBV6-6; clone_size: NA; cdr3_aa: CASRGGLGTGELFF; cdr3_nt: TGTGCCAGCAGAGGGGGCTTGGGCACCGGGGAGCTGTTTTTT
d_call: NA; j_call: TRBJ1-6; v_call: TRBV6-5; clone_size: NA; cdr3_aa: CASSYSGGRVGSPLHF; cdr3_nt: TGTGCCAGCAGTTACTCGGGGGGGCGCGTCGGTTCACCCCTCCACTTT
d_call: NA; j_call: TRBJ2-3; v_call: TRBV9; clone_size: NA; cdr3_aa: CASSARGGATDTQYF; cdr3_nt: TGTGCCAGCAGCGCAAGGGGGGGGGCAACAGATACGCAGTATTTT
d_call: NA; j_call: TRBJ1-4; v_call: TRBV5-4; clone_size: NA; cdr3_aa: CASSFRATNEKLFF; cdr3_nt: TGTGCCAGCAGCTTCAGGGCAACTAATGAAAAACTGTTTTTT
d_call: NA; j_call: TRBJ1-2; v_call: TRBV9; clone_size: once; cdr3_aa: CASSVASYGYTF; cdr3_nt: TGTGCCAGCAGCGTAGCGTCCTATGGCTACACCTTC
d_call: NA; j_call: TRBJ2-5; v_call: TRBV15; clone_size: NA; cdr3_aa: CATSSDLTGTQYF; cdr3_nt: TGTGCCACCAGCAGCGACCTAACGGGGACCCAGTACTTC